The next 30 T cell receptor beta chains were all read from a single sample in a study of blood T cell repertoires in COVID-19 (TCRdb year 2020). Receptor libraries were prepared by the immunoSEQ multiplex PCR assay. TCRdb took over this immuneACCESS table, retaining in-frame rearrangements with V and J assigned. Such tables are incomplete; in checked studies, under half of the missing clones stem from an unresolved V gene, and the remainder is unexplained. The sample table lists about 39,000 clones, approximately 93% of them with a count of one. Jointly, the top ten make up approximately 2.1% of the sample. The sequenced material came from peripheral blood. The receptors originated from a man aged 45 to 65 with active COVID-19.

The chain couples TRBV3-1 (or the pseudogene TRBV3-2) to TRBJ2-7; TRBD1 agrees at 7 bases. V lost 4 bases to trimming and J lost 3 bases; unmatched junction nucleotides: 9. Germline V gene sequence: CDR1 LGHDT, CDR2 YNNKEL (reference sequence). The CDR3 runs 15 residues. CDR3 residues: CASSRQGQLYYEQYF. CDR3 bases: TGTGCCAGCAGCCGCCAGGGACAGCTGTACTACGAGCAGTACTTC.

The V gene is TRBV21-1, the J gene TRBJ2-1; the table's D call TRBD2 went unverified against the DNA. TRBV21-1 is a documented pseudogene. The CDR3 runs 19 residues. The DNA for the CDR3 is TGTGCCAGCAGCAAAGGGACAAAATTAGCGGGAGGAAGGAGAAATGAGCAGTTCTTC. Translation: CASSKGTKLAGGRRNEQFF.

In this sample, this clone turned up once. The chain recombines TRBV21-1 with TRBJ2-1; the table's D call, TRBD1, has no DNA check behind it. TRBV21-1 is a listed pseudogene. CDR3 size: 16 residues. CDR3 nucleotide sequence: TGTGCCAGCAGCAATATCCAGGGGGCCCCCTACAATGAGCAGTTCTTC. Its translation is CASSNIQGAPYNEQFF.

This clone was observed once. The V and J genes are TRBV25-1 and TRBJ2-3; 8 bases line up with TRBD2. Germline values: CDR1 MGHDK, CDR2 SYGVNS. The CDR3 loop spans 16 amino acids. The trim removed 3 bases at V and 4 bases at J, leaving 9 bases unmatched. For the CDR3, the DNA is TGTGCCAGCAGTGATTCCGCCGGGGGGGGGTCAGATACGCAGTATTTT. This codes for CASSDSAGGGSDTQYF.

This clone appeared once. The chain links TRBV6-1 to TRBJ1-5; perhaps TRBD1 as D (5 bases). Trimming cost V 1 base and J 3 bases, with 10 bases left between them. The CDR3 is 15 residues long. Germline values: CDR1 MNHNS, CDR2 SASEGT. CDR3 loop: CASSEVGGSNQPQHF. In DNA form, the CDR3 reads TGTGCCAGCAGTGAAGTTGGGGGGTCCAATCAGCCCCAGCATTTT.

The chain couples TRBV5-1 to TRBJ2-5, with 8 bases lining up with TRBD2. CDR1 SGHRS and CDR2 YFSETQ come from the germline V gene. With V trimmed by 0 bases and J by 7 bases, 8 bases remained unmatched. The CDR3 sequence is 15 residues long. The DNA of the CDR3 is TGCGCCAGCAGCTTGGACGGGAGGGCCTCGGGGACCCAGTACTTC. Translation gives CASSLDGRASGTQYF.

The gene calls are TRBV5-6 and TRBJ2-7; possibly TRBD2 for D (5 bases). V was cut by 2 bases and J by 6 bases, with 15 bases left in between. Per germline, CDR1 SGHDT and CDR2 YYEEEE. The CDR3 has 14 residues. CDR3 sequence: CASSLTLGLLEQYF. The CDR3 DNA reads TGTGCCAGCAGCTTAACCCTCGGACTTCTCGAGCAGTACTTC.

The genes are TRBV28 and TRBJ1-4, with TRBD1 matching 7 bases. Germline CDR1 is MDHEN and CDR2 is SYDVKM. Germline trimming cut 6 bases from V and 4 bases from J; bases unmatched to any gene: 8. The CDR3 runs 15 residues. As DNA, the CDR3 is TGTGCCAGCAGACCTCTGACAGGGATTAATGAAAAACTGTTTTTT. Amino acids: CASRPLTGINEKLFF.

The chain recombines TRBV4-1 with TRBJ1-1; D is undetermined. Trimming stripped 2 bases from V and 4 bases from J, with 11 bases between. This CDR3 spans 14 amino acids. CDR1 and CDR2 from the germline V gene are MGHRA and YSYEKL. This CDR3 reads CASSQFSSGTEAFF. The CDR3 nucleotides are TGCGCCAGCAGCCAATTCTCTTCGGGCACTGAAGCTTTCTTT.

The genes are TRBV5-5 and TRBJ2-5; TRBD2 matches 14 bases. The CDR3 covers 16 residues. J gave up 5 bases and V 4 bases, and 7 bases lay outside the gene matches. The V gene's germline CDR1 is SGHKS and CDR2 YYEKEE (reference sequence). The CDR3 DNA reads as TGTGCCAGCAGCCTCGGGACTAGCGGGAGTAGGGAGACCCAGTACTTC. This sequence encodes CASSLGTSGSRETQYF.

V and J are TRBV4-3 and TRBJ1-1; 7 bases match TRBD1. The germline V gene has CDR1 LGHNA and CDR2 YSLEER. Trimming took 4 bases from V and 2 from J; bases not matched to a gene: 7. This CDR3 spans 15 amino acids. CDR3 sequence: CASSPAGQANTEAFF. In DNA, the CDR3 is TGCGCCAGCAGCCCAGCAGGACAGGCCAACACTGAAGCTTTCTTT.

J is TRBJ1-4 and V is TRBV4-2; 11 nucleotides align to TRBD1. This CDR3 has 16 amino acids. Trimming took 0 bases from V and 7 from J; bases not matched to a gene: 4. Germline-derived CDR1 and CDR2 are LGHNA and YNFKEQ. CDR3 sequence reads: CASSQDFGTGGEKLFF. The CDR3 DNA sequence: TGTGCCAGCAGCCAAGATTTTGGGACAGGGGGTGAAAAACTGTTTTTT.

The V call is TRBV29-1, the J call TRBJ2-1, with 8 positions matching TRBD1. The CDR3 runs to 15 residues. J gave up 2 bases and V 5 bases, and 8 bases lay outside the gene matches. Looked up from germline, CDR1 is SQVTM and CDR2 is ANQGSEA. CDR3 region: CSVYQGARAYNEQFF. The DNA for the CDR3 is TGCAGCGTTTATCAGGGGGCGCGGGCCTACAATGAGCAGTTCTTC.

This clone has a handful of counts. This chain links TRBV10-3 with TRBJ1-5; D gene uncertain. The CDR3 has 14 residues. Trimming cost V 5 bases and J 2 bases, with 10 bases left between them. Germline V gene sequence: CDR1 ENHRY, CDR2 SYGVKD. The CDR3 DNA reads TGTGCCATCAGTCATCGACATGGCAATCAGCCCCAGCATTTT. It encodes CAISHRHGNQPQHF.

This rearrangement joins TRBV19 to TRBJ2-4; 11 nucleotides agree with TRBD2. The trim removed 3 bases at V and 0 bases at J, leaving 4 bases unmatched. CDR1 is LNHDA, CDR2 SQIVND, per germline (reference sequence). CDR3 length equals 17 residues. For the CDR3, the DNA is TGTGCCAGTAGTATCCTAGCGGGGGGCCGAGCCAAAAACATTCAGTACTTC. Amino acid sequence: CASSILAGGRAKNIQYF.

The chain employs TRBV30 and TRBJ2-5; 7 nucleotides agree with TRBD2. J gave up 4 bases and V 3 bases, and 8 bases lay outside the gene matches. Germline values: CDR1 GTSNPN, CDR2 SVGIG (reference sequence). This CDR3 comprises 14 residues. The CDR3 sequence is CAWSGPGGRETQYF. The CDR3 DNA follows: TGTGCCTGGAGCGGCCCCGGGGGGAGAGAGACCCAGTACTTC.

The CDR3 region is CASSLQQGPNTEAFF. CDR3 coding DNA: TGTGCCAGCAGCCTACAACAGGGTCCGAACACTGAAGCTTTCTTT. The V call is TRBV7-6, the J call TRBJ1-1; a possible D gene is TRBD1 (6 bases). The CDR3 totals 15 residues. CDR1 is SGHVS, CDR2 FNYEAQ, per germline. The V gene lost 5 bases and the J gene lost 1 base, with 14 bases spanning the gap.

CDR3 region: CSVGDREDGELFF. The CDR3 DNA reads as TGCAGCGTGGGGGACAGGGAGGACGGGGAGCTGTTTTTT. The chain links TRBV29-1 to TRBJ2-2; 9 nucleotides agree with TRBD1. There are 13 residues in the CDR3. Trimming removed 6 bases from V and 7 bases from J; junction bases left unmatched: 6. Germline V gene lookup returns CDR1 SQVTM and CDR2 ANQGSEA.

The chain employs TRBV10-3 and TRBJ2-1; 9 positions agree with TRBD2. The germline V gene encodes CDR1 ENHRY and CDR2 SYGVKD. The ends lost 7 bases at V and 3 bases at J; junction bases unmatched: 7. The CDR3 spans 15 residues. The CDR3 nucleotides are TGTGCCATCAACACCGGGACTAGCCTCTACAATGAGCAGTTCTTC. This gives the protein CAINTGTSLYNEQFF.

V usage is TRBV12-3 or TRBV12-4 and J usage is TRBJ2-1, with D possibly being TRBD1 (6 bases). This CDR3 is built from 11 residues. The ends were cut back, 4 bases at V and 10 bases at J, with 8 bases in the middle. CDR3 in DNA: TGTGCCAGCAGTTACAGGGTGGAGCAGTTCTTC. Amino acid sequence: CASSYRVEQFF.

The chain recombines TRBV7-2 with TRBJ2-3; 9 bases are a match to TRBD2. CDR1 is SGHTA, CDR2 FQGNSA, per germline. The CDR3 length is 13 residues. J was trimmed by 5 bases and V by 10 bases; bases with no gene match: 7. The CDR3 sequence: CANSRGGLDTQYF. The CDR3 bases are TGTGCCAACTCGCGGGGGGGCCTAGATACGCAGTATTTT.

This clone has more than one count but fewer than ten. This chain connects TRBV14 to TRBJ1-6; D is perhaps TRBD1 (5 bases). V was trimmed by 9 bases and J by 2 bases, leaving 20 bases between them. Germline lookup yields CDR1 SGHDN and CDR2 FVKESK. The CDR3 contains 17 residues. CDR3 sequence reads: CARPSGITGAYNSPLHF. DNA of the CDR3: TGTGCCAGACCAAGTGGGATTACAGGAGCCTATAATTCACCCCTCCACTTT.

V gene TRBV11-2 combines with J gene TRBJ1-2; D is ambiguous. Germline CDR1 reads SGHAT; CDR2 reads FQNNGV. CDR3 length equals 13 residues. V was pared by 2 bases and J by 5 bases, with 9 bases between. The CDR3 DNA sequence: TGTGCCAGCAGCTTATACAGAGGGTATGGCTACACCTTC. Protein: CASSLYRGYGYTF.

This chain connects TRBV7-8 to TRBJ2-7; D call uncertain. Trimming took 2 bases from V and 6 from J, leaving 5 bases between them. This CDR3 region has 11 residues. The germline gives CDR1 SGHVS, CDR2 FQNEAQ. This CDR3 reads CASSLIGEQYF. The CDR3 nucleotides read TGTGCCAGCAGCTTAATCGGCGAGCAGTACTTC.

The sample holds a few counts of this clone. The chain combines TRBV4-2 with TRBJ1-6; 8 positions agree with TRBD1. Trimming took 4 bases from V and 5 from J; bases not matched to a gene: 7. Germline V lookup: CDR1 LGHNA, CDR2 YNFKEQ. This CDR3 is 16 amino acids long. DNA of the CDR3: TGTGCCAGCAGCCTTGGAGGGACAGGCAATAATTCACCCCTCCACTTT. It specifies CASSLGGTGNNSPLHF.

The chain has TRBV5-5 and TRBJ2-3; TRBD2 agrees at 11 bases. Trimming removed 4 bases from V and 4 bases from J; junction bases left unmatched: 5. Germline assignment: CDR1 SGHKS and CDR2 YYEKEE (reference sequence). CDR3 length: 15 amino acids. Here the CDR3 reads CASSPLAGGPDTQYF. CDR3 bases: TGTGCCAGCAGCCCCTTAGCGGGAGGGCCAGATACGCAGTATTTT. Filled out from reference TRBV5-5 and TRBJ2-3, the complete variable domain reads DAGVTQSPTHLIKTRGQQVTLRCSPISGHKSVSWYQQVLGQGPQFIFQYYEKEERGRGNFPDRFSARQFPNYSSELNVNALLLGDSALYLCASSPLAGGPDTQYFGPGTRLTVL.

The V gene is TRBV10-3, the J gene TRBJ2-1; 13 bases fit TRBD2. CDR3 length: 17 amino acids. Germline CDR1 and CDR2: ENHRY and SYGVKD. The ends lost 4 bases at V and 5 bases at J; junction bases unmatched: 8. CDR3 bases: TGTGCCATCAGTGCATACGTACTAGCGGGGGGGAACAATGAGCAGTTCTTC. Translating gives CAISAYVLAGGNNEQFF.

This clone was seen once. The J gene is TRBJ2-7, the V gene TRBV5-1, with 8 bases fitting TRBD1. The CDR3 loop spans 14 amino acids. Trimming removed 0 bases from V and 3 bases from J; junction bases left unmatched: 2. Germline loops: CDR1 SGHRS, CDR2 YFSETQ. DNA of the CDR3: TGCGCCAGCAGCTTGGTTGGACAGGGCTACGAGCAGTACTTC. It codes for CASSLVGQGYEQYF.

CDR3 loop: CASSLVEEGTEAFF. CDR3 sequence (DNA): TGCGCCAGCAGCTTGGTGGAAGAGGGCACTGAAGCTTTCTTT. The chain is built from TRBV5-1 and TRBJ1-1; D remains unclear. V lost 0 bases, J lost 4 bases, and 10 bases lay in between. Germline CDR1 reads SGHRS; CDR2 reads YFSETQ. The CDR3 is made up of 14 amino acids.

The genes are TRBV2 and TRBJ2-7; possible D gene TRBD2, 5 bases. The V gene lost 3 bases and the J gene lost 6 bases, with 12 bases spanning the gap. The V gene's germline CDR1 is SNHLY and CDR2 FYNNEI. The CDR3 sequence is 13 residues long. The CDR3 here is CASSEYRGSEQYF. The DNA for the CDR3 is TGTGCCAGCAGTGAGTATCGAGGGAGCGAGCAGTACTTC.